Shown below are 26 T cell receptor beta chains from a single sample sequenced in a study of T-cell reconstitution after alpha-beta-depleted transplantation in children. For TCRbeta, the library was prepared with unique molecular identifiers. TCRdb fed the PCR reads into MiXCR, producing one record per CDR3 protein. Of tens of thousands of distinct CDR3 sequences in the sample, roughly 18% are singletons; the top ten hold roughly half. The sample here was PBMCs, mostly from graft donor cells, taken 360 days after TCRalphabeta/CD19-depleted stem cell transplant. The receptors originated from a male patient aged 2-15 years who had a stem cell transplant for acute lymphoblastic leukemia, so the T cells may come from the graft donor.

Points on this clonotype: The junction departs from the called germline gene at one end, perhaps through a read error. This chain uses TRBV6-6 with TRBJ2-1; no clear D. The CDR3 is made up of 13 amino acids. CDR1 and CDR2 from the germline V gene are MNHNY and SVGAGI (reference sequence). The CDR3 DNA sequence: TGTGCCAGCAATTACCGGCAGTACAATGAGCAGTTCTTC. As protein: CASNYRQYNEQFF.

This clonotype occurred many times. J is TRBJ1-2 and V is TRBV2; TRBD1 matches 8 bases. The trim removed 4 bases at V and 3 bases at J, leaving 1 base unmatched. This CDR3 region has 13 residues. Germline CDR1 and CDR2: SNHLY and FYNNEI. In DNA, the CDR3 is TGTGCCAGCAGTGGGGACAGGTACTATGGCTACACCTTC. It specifies CASSGDRYYGYTF.

This clonotype occurred a few times. The chain carries TRBV12-3 or TRBV12-4 and TRBJ2-5, with D possibly being TRBD2 (6 bases). The CDR3 is made up of 14 amino acids. V lost 4 bases to trimming and J lost 5 bases, with 14 bases between them. CDR3 sequence reads: CASSYGTAGETQYF. The CDR3 DNA reads TGTGCCAGCAGTTACGGGACCGCGGGGGAGACCCAGTACTTC.

By share, this clonotype counts as medium-sized (0.01 to 0.1%). This chain links TRBV2 with TRBJ1-5, with D uncertain. The CDR3 is 14 residues long. Germline V gene lookup returns CDR1 SNHLY and CDR2 FYNNEI. With 3 bases removed from V and 5 bases from J, the gap between germline ends came to 11 bases. CDR3 sequence (DNA): TGTGCCAGCAGTGATTTCAGTTACTATCAGCCCCAGCATTTT. This translates into CASSDFSYYQPQHF.

V and J are TRBV29-1 and TRBJ2-7; 8 bases agree with TRBD1. After removal of 2 bases from V and 2 bases from J, the junction contained 5 bases not matched to a gene. Germline V CDR1 and CDR2: SQVTM, ANQGSEA. The CDR3 runs 14 residues. The DNA for the CDR3 is TGCAGCGTTGAAACTGACAGGGGCCCCTACGAGCAGTACTTC. Translation gives CSVETDRGPYEQYF.

This clonotype was observed many times. The chain recombines TRBV7-8 with TRBJ1-1; D remains ambiguous. Trimming shortened V by 1 base and J by 1 base, and 7 bases separated the two germline ends. The CDR3 extends over 14 amino acids. Germline V lookup: CDR1 SGHVS, CDR2 FQNEAQ. The CDR3 region is CASSLGAGNTEAFF. In DNA, the CDR3 is TGTGCCAGCAGCTTAGGGGCGGGGAACACTGAAGCTTTCTTT. The whole variable domain, remainder taken from reference TRBV7-8 and TRBJ1-1, is GAGVSQSPRYKVAKRGQDVALRCDPISGHVSLFWYQQALGQGPEFLTYFQNEAQLDKSGLPSDRFFAERPEGSVSTLKIQRTQQEDSAVYLCASSLGAGNTEAFFGQGTRLTVV.

This chain links TRBV11-2 with TRBJ2-1; no firm D call. The CDR3 totals 16 residues. Germline V gene sequence: CDR1 SGHAT, CDR2 FQNNGV. The V end was cut by 4 bases, the J end by 5 bases, with 18 bases between. CDR3: CASSSCPWIPNNEQFF. CDR3 in DNA: TGTGCCAGCAGCTCCTGTCCTTGGATACCTAACAATGAGCAGTTCTTC. The full variable domain, with the rest looked up from reference TRBV11-2 and TRBJ2-1, is EAGVAQSPRYKIIEKRQSVAFWCNPISGHATLYWYQQILGQGPKLLIQFQNNGVVDDSQLPKDRFSAERLKGVDSTLKIQPAKLEDSAVYLCASSSCPWIPNNEQFFGPGTRLTVL.

The rearrangement uses TRBV6-1 and TRBJ2-7; 14 bases line up with TRBD2. J lost 6 bases, V lost 7 bases, and 11 bases had no gene match. This CDR3 spans 16 amino acids. CDR1 and CDR2 from the germline V gene are MNHNS and SASEGT. CDR3 sequence reads: CASKSGLAGGLGEQYF. The CDR3 nucleotides are TGTGCCAGCAAGAGCGGACTAGCGGGAGGTTTGGGCGAGCAGTACTTC.

This clonotype was seen more than once but under ten times. The chain has TRBV20-1 and TRBJ2-5; perhaps TRBD2 as D (6 bases). The CDR3 has 12 residues. CDR1 is DFQATT, CDR2 SNEGSKA, per germline (reference sequence). CDR3 sequence reads: CSWGGGLETQYF. The CDR3 bases are TGCAGCTGGGGAGGCGGGTTAGAGACCCAGTACTTC.

This clonotype came up many times. The chain employs TRBV24-1 and TRBJ2-3; D is possibly TRBD2 (6 bases). The CDR3 contains 15 residues. Per the germline V gene, CDR1 is KGHDR and CDR2 is SFDVKD. The ends were cut back, 5 bases at V and 6 bases at J, with 17 bases in the middle. The CDR3 DNA follows: TGTGCCACCAGTGTGGGGGGAACAGGAGGCGATACGCAGTATTTT. It specifies CATSVGGTGGDTQYF.

This clonotype showed up just a few times. V is TRBV6-5 and J is TRBJ2-7; possible D gene TRBD1, 6 bases. V was pared by 4 bases and J by 3 bases, with 22 bases between. The CDR3 spans 17 residues. Germline assignment: CDR1 MNHEY and CDR2 SVGAGI. The CDR3 sequence is CASSSGTRGVFDYEQYF. The CDR3 DNA follows: TGTGCCAGCAGTTCCGGGACACGGGGCGTCTTCGACTACGAGCAGTACTTC.

This clonotype was seen many times. The chain joins TRBV7-9 to TRBJ1-2; D is undetermined. The germline V gene has CDR1 SEHNR and CDR2 FQNEAQ (reference sequence). V was pared by 3 bases and J by 0 bases, with 5 bases between. The CDR3 runs 13 residues. The CDR3 loop is CASSLAANYGYTF. Written as DNA, the CDR3 is TGTGCCAGCAGCTTGGCAGCTAACTATGGCTACACCTTC.

In this sample, this clonotype turned up a few times. The chain couples TRBV7-8 to TRBJ2-7; 7 nucleotides agree with TRBD1. Germline CDR1 SGHVS, CDR2 FQNEAQ. The trim removed 5 bases at V and 3 bases at J, leaving 13 bases unmatched. This CDR3 has 16 amino acids. This CDR3 reads CASSRYDRVDYYEQYF. CDR3 bases: TGTGCCAGCAGCCGATACGACAGGGTTGACTACTACGAGCAGTACTTC.

Note on this clonotype: At one of its ends the junction is not consistent with the germline gene, which may arise from a read error. The chain links TRBV10-3 to TRBJ1-6; no definite D call. The length of the CDR3 is 14 residues. Germline loops: CDR1 ENHRY, CDR2 SYGVKD. The CDR3, as DNA: TGTGCCATCAGTCAGTCGAGCTATAATTCACCCCTCCACTTT. Translated: CAISQSSYNSPLHF.

Comment on this clonotype: This may come from a read error, since a much larger clone is one base off. Given the absence of the conserved phenylalanine or tryptophan at the CDR3 end, a read error is likely. The chain uses TRBV10-3 and TRBJ1-1, with D tentatively TRBD1 (5 bases). The CDR3 is 13 amino acids. CDR1 is ENHRY and CDR2 is SYGVKD in the germline V gene. Trimming pared 7 bases from V and 1 base from J, leaving 10 bases between. The chain's CDR3 is CAITGQPNTEAFL. The CDR3 DNA reads TGTGCCATCACCGGACAACCGAACACTGAAGCTTTCTTA.

The rearrangement uses TRBV5-6 and TRBJ2-2; D call uncertain. Germline CDR1 is SGHDT and CDR2 is YYEEEE. CDR3 length equals 12 residues. V lost 2 bases and J 7 bases, leaving 6 bases between the germline ends. CDR3 coding DNA: TGTGCCAGCAGCTTAAAAGGCGGGGAGCTGTTTTTT. Its translation is CASSLKGGELFF.

V gene TRBV29-1 combines with J gene TRBJ2-5; D possibly matches TRBD1 or TRBD2 (6 bases each). V lost 3 bases, J lost 4 bases, and 9 bases lay in between. The germline CDR1 and CDR2 sequences are SQVTM and ANQGSEA. The CDR3 is made up of 12 amino acids. The CDR3 nucleotides are TGCAGCGTTGACAGGGGAGGAGAGACCCAGTACTTC. Protein sequence: CSVDRGGETQYF.

This chain connects TRBV4-1 to TRBJ2-1, with TRBD2 matching over 11 bases. There are 17 residues in the CDR3. V gave up 1 base and J gave up 2 bases; unmatched junction bases: 4. Germline V gene data show CDR1 as MGHRA and CDR2 as YSYEKL. CDR3 region: CASSQVLAGGPYNEQFF. The CDR3 DNA sequence: TGCGCCAGCAGCCAAGTCCTAGCGGGAGGTCCCTACAATGAGCAGTTCTTC.

V gene TRBV11-1 combines with J gene TRBJ2-3; 12 bases map to TRBD2. The CDR3 totals 16 residues. Unmatched junction bases numbered 7, after V lost 5 bases and J lost 4 bases. CDR1 and CDR2 from the germline V gene are SGHAT and FQDESV (reference sequence). DNA for the CDR3: TGTGCCAGCAGCCCGACTAGCGGGAGTAGCCCAGATACGCAGTATTTT. Residues: CASSPTSGSSPDTQYF.

This chain joins TRBV6-1 and TRBJ2-7; a weak D match, TRBD2 (7 bases). The germline V and J ends were trimmed by 5 bases and 6 bases, with 23 bases remaining between them. Per germline, CDR1 MNHNS and CDR2 SASEGT. The CDR3 extends over 16 amino acids. The CDR3 nucleotides are TGTGCCAGCAGTCCCTCCTGGCGGGGGCCGTTCCCCGAGCAGTACTTC. Amino acids: CASSPSWRGPFPEQYF.

This clonotype was seen a few times. V gene TRBV12-3 or TRBV12-4 combines with J gene TRBJ2-3; possibly TRBD1 for D (5 bases). The CDR3 is made up of 15 amino acids. Trimming stripped 2 bases from V and 0 bases from J, with 9 bases between. CDR3 in DNA: TGTGCCAGCAGTTTAAGGGGATTAAGCACAGATACGCAGTATTTT. Protein sequence: CASSLRGLSTDTQYF.

V gene TRBV20-1 combines with J gene TRBJ2-4; 11 nucleotides match TRBD2. V lost 5 bases, J lost 0 bases, and 9 bases stayed unmatched. Germline V CDR1 and CDR2: DFQATT, SNEGSKA (reference sequence). This CDR3 contains 17 residues. CDR3 sequence reads: CSASTSGRARAKNIQYF. In nucleotides, the CDR3 is TGCAGTGCTTCCACTAGCGGGAGAGCGAGAGCCAAAAACATTCAGTACTTC.

The chain combines TRBV2 with TRBJ2-7; 9 nucleotides line up with TRBD2. J gave up 2 bases and V 3 bases, and 5 bases lay outside the gene matches. CDR1 and CDR2 from the germline V gene are SNHLY and FYNNEI. The CDR3 sequence is 15 residues long. CDR3 nucleotide sequence: TGTGCCAGCAGTGACCAGGGACTAGCAACCTACGAGCAGTACTTC. It codes for CASSDQGLATYEQYF.

The CDR3 here is CASRAAGTSFHEQYF. For the CDR3, the DNA is TGTGCCAGCAGAGCCGCCGGGACTAGTTTCCACGAGCAGTACTTC. The chain uses TRBV12-3 or TRBV12-4 and TRBJ2-7; 8 nucleotides match TRBD2. The CDR3 runs 15 residues. Germline trimming cut 6 bases from V and 5 bases from J; bases unmatched to any gene: 12.

This clonotype came up a few times. This chain joins TRBV7-9 and TRBJ1-4; no clear D. This CDR3 comprises 15 residues. The V gene lost 3 bases and the J gene lost 0 bases, with 8 bases spanning the gap. From germline, CDR1 is SEHNR and CDR2 FQNEAQ (reference sequence). The CDR3 loop is CASSFSGATNEKLFF. DNA of the CDR3: TGTGCCAGCAGCTTCTCTGGTGCAACTAATGAAAAACTGTTTTTT. The variable domain in full, completed from reference TRBV7-9 and TRBJ1-4, reads DTGVSQNPRHKITKRGQNVTFRCDPISEHNRLYWYRQTLGQGPEFLTYFQNEAQLEKSRLLSDRFSAERPKGSFSTLEIQRTEQGDSAMYLCASSFSGATNEKLFFGSGTQLSVL.

The chain combines TRBV5-1 with TRBJ2-1, with D perhaps assigned TRBD1 or TRBD2 (5 bases each). Trimming cost V 4 bases and J 5 bases, with 13 bases left between them. Germline V gives CDR1 SGHRS, CDR2 YFSETQ. The CDR3 consists of 14 residues. CDR3: CASSHRDHDNEQFF. The CDR3 DNA sequence: TGCGCCAGCAGCCACCGGGACCACGACAATGAGCAGTTCTTC. Looking up the rest from reference TRBV5-1 and TRBJ2-1 gives the full variable domain: KAGVTQTPRYLIKTRGQQVTLSCSPISGHRSVSWYQQTPGQGLQFLFEYFSETQRNKGNFPGRFSGRQFSNSRSEMNVSTLELGDSALYLCASSHRDHDNEQFFGPGTRLTVL.